These 14 T cell receptor beta chains were sequenced from one sample in a study of a mutant IDH1 vaccine in newly diagnosed glioma. Libraries were prepared by immunoSEQ multiplex PCR; TCRdb keeps only in-frame clonotypes and omits some of them. The sample records tens of thousands of clones, roughly 80% being singletons. Described time point: week 35, safety follow-up. Vaccination comprised doses that each held 300 ug of mutant IDH1 20-mer peptide, plus topical imiquimod. The antigens for these receptors are not known. Sample: PBMCs, taken from a glioma patient whose treatment included an IDH1 peptide vaccine. The source of these receptors is a woman in her late teens or twenties with glioma.

The chain carries TRBV7-2 and TRBJ1-5; 11 nucleotides line up with TRBD1. This CDR3 region has 16 residues. Germline V CDR1 and CDR2: SGHTA, FQGNSA. With 5 bases clipped from V and 5 bases from J, the junction kept 8 bases outside the gene matches. CDR3 sequence reads: CASSNRDRGTDQPQHF. In DNA form, the CDR3 reads TGTGCCAGCAGCAACCGGGACAGGGGGACGGATCAGCCCCAGCATTTT.

CDR3 sequence reads: CASSRGGAGINEQYF. The CDR3 DNA reads as TGTGCCAGCAGCCGAGGGGGAGCGGGAATCAACGAGCAGTACTTC. The V call is TRBV11-3, the J call TRBJ2-7, with D perhaps TRBD2 (7 bases). With 5 bases removed from V and 5 bases from J, the gap between germline ends came to 19 bases. The germline gives CDR1 SGHNT, CDR2 YENEEA. The CDR3 contains 15 residues.

The gene calls are TRBV12-5 and TRBJ1-3; tentative D call: TRBD1 (5 bases). Trimming stripped 3 bases from V and 2 bases from J, with 14 bases between. The CDR3 sequence is 16 residues long. Germline V gene sequence: CDR1 LGHNT, CDR2 FRNRAP. CDR3 bases: TGTGCTAGTGGTTTCCTTCTCGACAGTGCTGGAAACACCATATATTTT. Protein sequence: CASGFLLDSAGNTIYF.

This clone was counted a few times. The V call is TRBV19, the J call TRBJ2-3, with a possible D match to TRBD2 (5 bases). V lost 1 base and J 0 bases, leaving 11 bases between the germline ends. From germline, CDR1 is LNHDA and CDR2 SQIVND (reference sequence). CDR3 length: 16 residues. This CDR3 reads CASSIAQADSTDTQYF. CDR3 DNA: TGTGCCAGTAGTATAGCGCAAGCGGATAGCACAGATACGCAGTATTTT.

The J gene is TRBJ2-3, the V gene TRBV10-1; 8 nucleotides match TRBD2. Germline trimming cut 3 bases from V and 3 bases from J; bases unmatched to any gene: 8. This CDR3 has 16 amino acids. Germline CDR1 and CDR2: WNHNN and SYGVQD (reference sequence). The CDR3 loop reads CASSDSLAEPTDTQYF. As DNA, the CDR3 is TGCGCCAGCAGTGACTCACTAGCGGAGCCAACAGATACGCAGTATTTT.

The chain joins TRBV19 to TRBJ1-5, with 7 bases aligning to TRBD1. CDR3 size: 15 residues. Unmatched junction bases numbered 9, after V lost 6 bases and J lost 4 bases. Germline V gene data show CDR1 as LNHDA and CDR2 as SQIVND (reference sequence). CDR3 in amino acids: CASRRGREGNQPQHF. CDR3 DNA sequence: TGTGCCAGTAGGAGGGGGCGTGAGGGGAATCAGCCCCAGCATTTT.

The chain couples TRBV5-1 to TRBJ1-4; TRBD1 matches at 10 bases. Trimming cost V 5 bases and J 7 bases; bases outside gene matches: 11. This CDR3 is built from 16 residues. Germline V CDR1 and CDR2: SGHRS, YFSETQ. Here the CDR3 reads CASSADRGGRSEKLFF. The DNA of the CDR3 is TGCGCCAGCAGTGCGGACAGGGGGGGTCGAAGTGAAAAACTGTTTTTT.

The chain carries TRBV29-1 and TRBJ2-7, with D tentatively TRBD1 (5 bases). Germline V gene sequence: CDR1 SQVTM, CDR2 ANQGSEA. Trimming shortened V by 4 bases and J by 7 bases, and 14 bases separated the two germline ends. This CDR3 spans 12 amino acids. DNA of the CDR3: TGCAGCGTTGGTGAAGGGAAGGGGGAGCAGTACTTC. As protein: CSVGEGKGEQYF.

This clone was seen once. V gene TRBV10-3 combines with J gene TRBJ2-7, with D possibly matching TRBD1 (6 bases). Germline CDR1 reads ENHRY; CDR2 reads SYGVKD. V was pared by 4 bases and J by 4 bases, with 23 bases between. CDR3 length: 17 residues. The CDR3 DNA sequence: TGTGCCATCAGTGGGGGGAGTCTTATAGGACAGCTATACGAGCAGTACTTC. Its protein product is CAISGGSLIGQLYEQYF.

This chain connects TRBV27 to TRBJ2-4; the match to TRBD2 covers 10 bases. V gave up 3 bases and J gave up 6 bases; unmatched junction bases: 2. This CDR3 has 14 amino acids. Germline assignment: CDR1 MNHEY and CDR2 SMNVEV (reference sequence). This CDR3 is CASSFSGRGNIQYF. The CDR3 nucleotides read TGTGCCAGCAGTTTCAGCGGGAGGGGAAACATTCAGTACTTC.

The chain combines TRBV7-8 with TRBJ2-1; D unclear. V was trimmed by 0 bases and J by 8 bases, leaving 5 bases between them. The length of the CDR3 is 12 residues. Germline CDR1 SGHVS, CDR2 FQNEAQ. The CDR3 spells CASSLARHEQFF. CDR3 nucleotide sequence: TGTGCCAGCAGCTTAGCTAGACATGAGCAGTTCTTC.

V is TRBV4-3 and J is TRBJ2-4; perhaps D is TRBD1 or TRBD2 (5 bases each). The CDR3 has 15 amino acids. CDR1 is LGHNA and CDR2 is YSLEER in the germline V gene. V was shortened by 3 bases and J by 9 bases, with 18 bases between the two germline ends. CDR3 nucleotides: TGCGCCAGCAGCCAGGTCGTGGGACCTCAGGGCATTCAGTACTTC. Its protein is CASSQVVGPQGIQYF.

This clone has only a few counts. In DNA, the CDR3 is TGTGCCAGCAGTCAATCGTCCAACTATGGCTACACCTTC. Its translation: CASSQSSNYGYTF. J is TRBJ1-2 and V is TRBV5-4; D call uncertain. Trimming removed 5 bases at V and 2 bases at J, with 10 bases between. The CDR3 spans 13 residues. Looked up from germline, CDR1 is SGHNT and CDR2 is YYREEE (reference sequence).

In its sample, this clone was seen once. The rearrangement links TRBV19 to TRBJ2-3; D gene ambiguous. Germline V gene data show CDR1 as LNHDA and CDR2 as SQIVND (reference sequence). The CDR3 has 13 amino acids. V lost 3 bases to trimming and J lost 4 bases, with 8 bases between them. CDR3 nucleotides: TGTGCCAGTAGTATTTCCGCAGCAGATACGCAGTATTTT. This sequence encodes CASSISAADTQYF.